This T cell receptor beta chain appears in the sequencing data of a study of T cells after yellow fever vaccination. The overall study: SMART-Seq v4 Ultra Low Input prepared libraries from low-cell fractions.

Using its own MiXCR run on the 5' RACE reads, TCRdb lists one record per CDR3 protein. The sample contains about 550,000 distinct CDR3 sequences, around 21% of which appear only once. The CDR3 is 11 residues long. Trimming removed 9 bases from V and 11 bases from J, with 16 bases in between. Germline CDR1 is MGHDK and CDR2 is SYGVNS. The chain joins TRBV25-1 to TRBJ1-1, with a weak D call TRBD1 (5 bases). The sample here was PBMCs, taken 15 days after the yellow fever booster vaccination. This clonotype was sampled from a man younger than 45 who received the YFV17D yellow fever vaccine. CDR3 sequence: CASRLGVSAFF. The DNA of the CDR3 is TGTGCCAGTCGATTAGGGGTCTCCGCTTTCTTT.